Following are 2 T cell receptor beta chains from one sample sequenced in a study of cytomegalovirus exposure and HLA in healthy donors. Some clones are missing from TCRdb's copy, which holds only in-frame ones; the method was immunoSEQ multiplex PCR. This table has about 98,000 clones, about 95% appearing once. Sequenced material: PBMCs. Receptors originate from a woman younger than 30 in good health and CMV-seronegative.

The chain uses TRBV7-8 and TRBJ2-2; D may be TRBD2 (6 bases). The CDR3 is 13 residues long. The germline V gene encodes CDR1 SGHVS and CDR2 FQNEAQ. Trimming pared 10 bases from V and 4 bases from J, leaving 13 bases between. The CDR3: CAIGGVRTGELFF. CDR3 nucleotide sequence: TGTGCCATAGGAGGGGTCCGCACCGGGGAGCTGTTTTTT.

The J gene is TRBJ2-1, the V gene TRBV7-2, with D maybe TRBD2 (6 bases). Germline CDR1 and CDR2: SGHTA and FQGNSA. V was shortened by 5 bases and J by 11 bases, with 13 bases between the two germline ends. The CDR3 runs 12 residues. The CDR3 sequence: CASSGGWTKQFF. The CDR3 region has the DNA TGTGCCAGCAGCGGGGGGTGGACTAAGCAGTTCTTC.